This TCR beta chain was obtained from a study of blood T cell repertoires in COVID-19. The V gene lost 5 bases and the J gene lost 5 bases, with 15 bases spanning the gap. This CDR3 is 14 amino acids long. The germline gives CDR1 SGHTA, CDR2 FQGTGA. Authors' methods: Researchers report that nucleated cell counts were estimated from reference gene primer amplification. Only in-frame clones appear in the TCRdb table, and some are missing; sequencing was by immunoSEQ multiplex PCR. V and J calls and clone size are copied from that table; D and trimming were computed from the DNA. The table includes approximately 200,000 clones, 75% to 90% detected once. Enrollees, about 18 to 100 years old, lived in roughly 24 US areas. Clinical histories supplied by participants themselves formed the basis of cohort assignment. No more than 2 weeks before study entry, exposed participants had met a case of COVID-19.

The chain links TRBV7-3 to TRBJ2-5; D is unresolved. Sequences were obtained from PBMCs or T cells enriched from blood (not recorded which). The sequence was collected from a woman aged 25-40 years who had been exposed to COVID-19. DNA for the CDR3: TGTGCCAGCAGCCCTACCGGTAGTCGGGAGACCCAGTACTTC. Its protein is CASSPTGSRETQYF.